A selection of T cell receptor beta chains follows, all from one sample in a study of blood T cell repertoires in COVID-19. Repertoires were generated with immunoSEQ multiplex PCR, while TCRdb's copy carries only in-frame clones and drops some. The repertoire holds 150,000 to 200,000 clones, with around 81% as singletons. The source material was peripheral blood. These receptors all stem from a human donor with acute or convalescent COVID-19. The donor label of this sample is uncertain. CDR3s include the opening cysteine and the closing phenylalanine or tryptophan. Fields, in order: V gene, clone size, J gene, D gene, CDR3 DNA, CDR3 protein. The D gene is left open where the match is weak. The size field is filled for only some rows; it gives once, few, many or a size class.

TRBV28	.	TRBJ1-1	.	TGTGCCAGCAGTTGGAGGGGGAACACTGAAGCTTTCTTT	CASSWRGNTEAFF
TRBV7-9	.	TRBJ2-7	.	TGTGCCAGGGGAGACGAACAGGGTTACGAGCAGTACTTC	CARGDEQGYEQYF
TRBV5-5	few	TRBJ1-4	.	TGTGCCAGCAGCTTGTGGGGCACTAATGAAAAACTGTTTTTT	CASSLWGTNEKLFF
TRBV9	.	TRBJ1-1	.	TGTGCCAGCAGCGTAGAGGCAGGGAACATGAACACTGAAGCTTTCTTT	CASSVEAGNMNTEAFF
TRBV4-1	few	TRBJ1-5	.	TGCGCCAGCAGCCAAGATAGGAGGGGAAATCAGCCCCAGCATTTT	CASSQDRRGNQPQHF
TRBV2	.	TRBJ2-1	.	TGTGCCAGCAGTGAATTGAGGAGCTCCTACAATGAGCAGTTCTTC	CASSELRSSYNEQFF
TRBV6-5	.	TRBJ1-1	TRBD1	TGTGCCAGCGTAAGCTGGACAGGGAACACTGAAGCTTTCTTT	CASVSWTGNTEAFF
TRBV21-1	.	TRBJ2-2	.	TGTGCCAGCAGCGCCGGGACTGTCCTGTCGGCCACCGGGGAGCTGTTTTTT	CASSAGTVLSATGELFF
TRBV7-2	.	TRBJ2-1	TRBD1	TGTGCCAGCAGCTTAGGACCGGGGCCGGGACAGCAACATGAGCAGTTCTTC	CASSLGPGPGQQHEQFF
TRBV5-1	.	TRBJ2-5	.	TGCGCCAGCAGCTTGGCCGTGGGGGGGCGGAAGACCCAGTACTTC	CASSLAVGGRKTQYF
TRBV7-2	.	TRBJ2-4	.	TGTGCCAGCAGCTTAGACACATCCATTCAGTACTTC	CASSLDTSIQYF
TRBV12-3/TRBV12-4	.	TRBJ1-6	.	TGTGCCAGCAGTTCCGTTGGGGCGTCACCCCTCCACTTT	CASSSVGASPLHF
TRBV7-3	.	TRBJ2-2	TRBD2	TGTGCCAGCAGCCCGAGGACTAGTTACACCGGGGAGCTGTTTTTT	CASSPRTSYTGELFF
TRBV2	.	TRBJ1-5	.	TGTGCCAGCACGCAGTCCTGGAGCAATCAGCCCCAGCATTTT	CASTQSWSNQPQHF
TRBV6-5	once	TRBJ1-1	TRBD1	TGTGCCAGCAGTTACAGGGACAGGGGTTCTGAAGCTTTCTTT	CASSYRDRGSEAFF
TRBV29-1	.	TRBJ2-7	TRBD1	TGCAGCGTTATAGGACAGGCCGGGTACGAGCAGTACTTC	CSVIGQAGYEQYF
TRBV2	.	TRBJ2-7	.	TGTGCCAGCAGTGTCAGGGATACCCACGAGCAGTACTTC	CASSVRDTHEQYF
TRBV30	.	TRBJ1-6	.	TGTGCCTGGACCTTGGAGGTTTCGGATTCACCCCTCCACTTT	CAWTLEVSDSPLHF
TRBV9	.	TRBJ2-2	.	TGTGCCAGCAGCGTAGAAGGTCGAGGGAGTTATGGCGGGGAGCTGTTTTTT	CASSVEGRGSYGGELFF
TRBV6-5	few	TRBJ1-2	.	TGTGCCAGCAGAGACATTAAGACAATGAACTATGGCTACACCTTC	CASRDIKTMNYGYTF
TRBV30	.	TRBJ1-6	.	TGTGCCTGGAGTGTACGGGGAAATAATTCACCCCTCCACTTT	CAWSVRGNNSPLHF
TRBV18	.	TRBJ1-4	.	TGTGCCAGCTCACCGACCGACTCGACAACTAATGAAAAACTGTTTTTT	CASSPTDSTTNEKLFF
TRBV29-1	once	TRBJ2-1	TRBD1	TGCAGCGCCCGAAAGGGGGCTGAAAATCATGAGCAGTTCTTC	CSARKGAENHEQFF
TRBV5-1	.	TRBJ2-1	.	TGCGCCAGCAGCTCTAGCGCGAGCTCCTACAATGAGCAGTTCTTC	CASSSSASSYNEQFF
TRBV4-1	.	TRBJ1-2	TRBD1	TGCGCCAGCAGCCAGGGGACAGGGCTTAGGGGCTACACCTTC	CASSQGTGLRGYTF
TRBV28	.	TRBJ1-6	.	TGTGCCAGCAGCGACCCAGGGTCTAATTCACCCCTCCACTTT	CASSDPGSNSPLHF
TRBV7-3	.	TRBJ2-3	TRBD2	TGTGCCAGCAGCTCCCCCACTAGCGGGAGGCCTCATACGCAGTATTTT	CASSSPTSGRPHTQYF
TRBV19	once	TRBJ2-7	TRBD2	TGTGCCACTACGCCCGGCGGGGGGCTTGCCTACGAGCAGTACTTC	CATTPGGGLAYEQYF
TRBV15	once	TRBJ1-3	.	TGTGCCACCAGCAGAGATCCGAGTTCCTGGGAGACCATATATTTT	CATSRDPSSWETIYF
TRBV12-3/TRBV12-4	.	TRBJ2-7	TRBD2	TGTGCCAGCAGAGCGGGAGAGTACTACGAGCAGTACTTC	CASRAGEYYEQYF
TRBV9	.	TRBJ2-3	TRBD2	TGTGCCAGCAGCCCCCGGGGGGGCAGCACAGATACGCAGTATTTT	CASSPRGGSTDTQYF
TRBV10-2	.	TRBJ1-5	.	TGCGCCAGTTCACAGGGTATTCAGCCCCAGCATTTT	CASSQGIQPQHF